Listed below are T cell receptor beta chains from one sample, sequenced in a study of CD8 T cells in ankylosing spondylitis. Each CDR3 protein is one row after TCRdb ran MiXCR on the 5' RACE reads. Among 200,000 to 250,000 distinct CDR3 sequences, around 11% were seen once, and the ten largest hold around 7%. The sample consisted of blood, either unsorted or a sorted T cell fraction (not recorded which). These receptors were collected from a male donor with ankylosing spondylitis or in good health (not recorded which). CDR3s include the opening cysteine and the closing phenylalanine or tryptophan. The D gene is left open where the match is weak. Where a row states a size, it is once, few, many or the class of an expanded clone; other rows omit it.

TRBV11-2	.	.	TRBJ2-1	CASSLDSWEGGNEQFF	TGTGCCAGCAGCTTAGATTCTTGGGAGGGGGGGAATGAGCAGTTCTTC
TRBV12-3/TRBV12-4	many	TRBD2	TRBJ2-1	CASSHSGGAYNEQFF	TGTGCCAGCAGCCATAGCGGGGGGGCTTACAATGAGCAGTTCTTC
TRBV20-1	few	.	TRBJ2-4	CSAWGTLAKNIQYF	TGCAGTGCTTGGGGGACCTTAGCCAAAAACATTCAGTACTTC
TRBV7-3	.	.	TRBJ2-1	CASSLGLGASEQFF	TGTGCCAGCAGCTTAGGTTTAGGGGCGAGTGAGCAGTTCTTC
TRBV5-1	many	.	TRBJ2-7	CASRSRRETYEQYF	TGCGCCAGCAGAAGTAGACGGGAAACCTACGAGCAGTACTTC
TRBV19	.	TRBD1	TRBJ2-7	CASKPETGGRNEQYF	TGTGCCAGTAAACCAGAGACAGGGGGCCGGAACGAGCAGTACTTC
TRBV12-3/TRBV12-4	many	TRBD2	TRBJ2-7	CASRLAGVSEQYF	TGTGCCAGCAGGCTAGCGGGAGTGTCCGAGCAGTACTTC
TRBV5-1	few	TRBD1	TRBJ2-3	CASTELGTGSDTQYF	TGCGCCAGCACCGAGCTAGGGACAGGGTCGGATACGCAGTATTTT
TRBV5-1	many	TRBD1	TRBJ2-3	CASSAGTGGTDTQYF	TGCGCCAGCAGCGCAGGGACAGGGGGCACAGATACGCAGTATTTT
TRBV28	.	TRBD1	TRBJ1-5	CASRQGARGNQPQHF	TGTGCCAGCAGACAGGGGGCGCGGGGCAATCAGCCCCAGCATTTT
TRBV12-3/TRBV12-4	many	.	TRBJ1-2	CASSFGGARGYGYTF	TGTGCCAGCAGTTTCGGGGGGGCGCGGGGCTATGGCTACACCTTC
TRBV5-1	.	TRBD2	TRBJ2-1	CASSTQGLAGYNEQFF	TGCGCCAGCAGCACCCAGGGACTAGCGGGTTACAATGAGCAGTTCTTC
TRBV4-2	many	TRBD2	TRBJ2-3	CASSQTGTSGPDTQYF	TGTGCCAGCAGCCAGACCGGGACTAGCGGCCCAGATACGCAGTATTTT
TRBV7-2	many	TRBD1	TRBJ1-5	CASSPTGGVNQPQHF	TGTGCCAGCAGCCCAACAGGGGGCGTTAATCAGCCCCAGCATTTT
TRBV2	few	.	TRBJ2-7	CASSDDSNEQYF	TGTGCCAGCAGTGATGACAGCAACGAGCAGTACTTC
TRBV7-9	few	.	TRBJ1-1	CASSLDWGQITEAFF	TGTGCCAGCAGCTTAGATTGGGGTCAGATCACTGAAGCTTTCTTT